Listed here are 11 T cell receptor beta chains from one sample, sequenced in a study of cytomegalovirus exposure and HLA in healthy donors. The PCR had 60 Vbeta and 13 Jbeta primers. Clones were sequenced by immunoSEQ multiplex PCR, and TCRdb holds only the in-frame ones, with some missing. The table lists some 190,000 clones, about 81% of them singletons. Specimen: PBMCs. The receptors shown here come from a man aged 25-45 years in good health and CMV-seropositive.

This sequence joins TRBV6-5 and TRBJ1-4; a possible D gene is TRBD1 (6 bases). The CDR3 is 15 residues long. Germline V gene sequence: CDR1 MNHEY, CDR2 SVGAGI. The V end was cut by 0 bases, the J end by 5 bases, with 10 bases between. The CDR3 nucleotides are TGTGCCAGCAGTTACTCCGGGGGGCTCAATGAAAAACTGTTTTTT. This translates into CASSYSGGLNEKLFF.

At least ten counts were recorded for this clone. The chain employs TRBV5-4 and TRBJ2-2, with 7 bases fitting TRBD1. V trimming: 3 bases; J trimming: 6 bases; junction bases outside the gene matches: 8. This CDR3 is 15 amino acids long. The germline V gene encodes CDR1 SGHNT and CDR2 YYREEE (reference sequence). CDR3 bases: TGTGCCAGCAGCTATGGACAGGTTAGACCCGGGGAGCTGTTTTTT. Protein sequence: CASSYGQVRPGELFF.

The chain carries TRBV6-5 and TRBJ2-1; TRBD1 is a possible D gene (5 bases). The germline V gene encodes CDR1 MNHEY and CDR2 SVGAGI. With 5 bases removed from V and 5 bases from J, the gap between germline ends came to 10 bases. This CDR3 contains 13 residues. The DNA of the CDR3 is TGTGCCAGCAGTCCGTCGACAGACAATGAGCAGTTCTTC. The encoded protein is CASSPSTDNEQFF.

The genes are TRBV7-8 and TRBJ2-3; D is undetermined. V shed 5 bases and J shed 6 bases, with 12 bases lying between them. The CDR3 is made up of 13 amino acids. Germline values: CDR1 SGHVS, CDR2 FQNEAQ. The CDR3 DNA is TGTGCCAGCAGCCCCCTTGAAGCGGATACGCAGTATTTT. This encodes CASSPLEADTQYF.

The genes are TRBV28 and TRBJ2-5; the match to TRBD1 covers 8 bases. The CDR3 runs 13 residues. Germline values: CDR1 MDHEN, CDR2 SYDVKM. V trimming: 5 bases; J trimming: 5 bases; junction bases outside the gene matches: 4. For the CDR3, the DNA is TGTGCCAGCAGTACAGGGGGTTTGGAGACCCAGTACTTC. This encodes CASSTGGLETQYF.

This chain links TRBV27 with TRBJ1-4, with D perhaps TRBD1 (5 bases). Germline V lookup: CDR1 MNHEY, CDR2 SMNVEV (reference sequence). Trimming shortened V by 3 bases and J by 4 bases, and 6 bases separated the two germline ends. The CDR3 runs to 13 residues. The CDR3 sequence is CASSFRVNEKLFF. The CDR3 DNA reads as TGTGCCAGCAGTTTCAGGGTTAATGAAAAACTGTTTTTT.

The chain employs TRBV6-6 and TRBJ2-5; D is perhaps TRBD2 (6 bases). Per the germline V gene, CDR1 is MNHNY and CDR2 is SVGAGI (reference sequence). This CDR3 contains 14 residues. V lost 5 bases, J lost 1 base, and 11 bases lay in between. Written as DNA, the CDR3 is TGTGCCAGCAGTCAGCCGGGACTCCAAGAGACCCAGTACTTC. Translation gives CASSQPGLQETQYF.

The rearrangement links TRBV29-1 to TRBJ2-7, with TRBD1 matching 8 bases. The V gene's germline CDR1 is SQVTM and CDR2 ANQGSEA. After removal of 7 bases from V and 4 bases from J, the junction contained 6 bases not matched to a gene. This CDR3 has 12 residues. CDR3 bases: TGCAGCGGCCTGACAGGGGCTTACGAGCAGTACTTC. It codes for CSGLTGAYEQYF.

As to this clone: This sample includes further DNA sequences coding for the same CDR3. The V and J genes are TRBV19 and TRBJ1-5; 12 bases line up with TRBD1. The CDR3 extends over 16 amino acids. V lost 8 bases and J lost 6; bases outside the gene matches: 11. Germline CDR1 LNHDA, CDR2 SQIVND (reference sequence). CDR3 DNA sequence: TGTGCCAGTGAATGGAGAGGGACAGGGGGCGGTCAGCCCCAGCATTTT. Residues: CASEWRGTGGGQPQHF.

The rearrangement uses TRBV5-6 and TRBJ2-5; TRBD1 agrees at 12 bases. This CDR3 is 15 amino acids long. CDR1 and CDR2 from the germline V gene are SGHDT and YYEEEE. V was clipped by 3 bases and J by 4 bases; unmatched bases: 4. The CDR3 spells CASSYGTGGAETQYF. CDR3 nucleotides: TGTGCCAGCAGCTATGGGACAGGGGGCGCAGAGACCCAGTACTTC.

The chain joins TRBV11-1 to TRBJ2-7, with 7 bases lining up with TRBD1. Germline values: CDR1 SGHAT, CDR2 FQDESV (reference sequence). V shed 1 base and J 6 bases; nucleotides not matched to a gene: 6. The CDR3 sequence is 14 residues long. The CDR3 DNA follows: TGTGCCAGCAGCTTAGGACAGGGAGTAGGCGAGCAGTACTTC. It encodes CASSLGQGVGEQYF.